One and the same sample provided the 3 T cell receptor beta chains below, sequenced in a study of prognosis after radiotherapy for stage I lung cancer. Multiplex PCR in two rounds served to amplify TCR beta CDR3 from genomic DNA. First-round PCR, the initial amplification, used primers specific to each TRBV and TRBJ gene. One entry per CDR3 protein results from TCRdb running MiXCR on the multiplex PCR reads. The sample carries roughly 25,000 distinct CDR3 sequences, around 36% recorded once. Sample: PBMCs, taken before or after stereotactic body radiation therapy (not recorded which). The origin of the receptors is a donor older than 45 with non-small cell lung cancer.

This clonotype was recorded a few times. Sequence at one end of the junction differs from germline and may be a read error. The rearrangement joins TRBV19 to TRBJ1-1; a weak D match, TRBD1 (5 bases). The CDR3 runs 13 residues. Per germline, CDR1 LNHDA and CDR2 SQIVND (reference sequence). CDR3 DNA: TGTGCCAGTAGACGGGACGGAAACACTGAAGCTCTCTTT. Encoded protein: CASRRDGNTEALF.

This clonotype is a singleton in its sample. This likely came from a read error, as a far larger clone is one base away. CDR3 nucleotide sequence: TGTGCCAGAAGGTACAGGGCAGGCGGAGAGACCCAGTACTTC. Translated: CARRYRAGGETQYF. The V and J genes are TRBV6-1 and TRBJ2-5; perhaps TRBD1 as D (6 bases). V was shortened by 9 bases and J by 4 bases, with 18 bases between the two germline ends. Germline V gene data show CDR1 as MNHNS and CDR2 as SASEGT. This CDR3 comprises 14 residues.

The chain employs TRBV6-2 or TRBV6-3 and TRBJ1-2; D call uncertain. Trimming removed 8 bases at V and 0 bases at J, with 13 bases between. Germline CDR1 reads MNHEY; CDR2 reads SVGEGT. The CDR3 covers 14 residues. The CDR3 nucleotides read TGTGCCAGCCAAAAGGAGGGCCCTAACTATGGCTACACCTTC. This gives the protein CASQKEGPNYGYTF.